This T cell receptor (beta chain) was obtained from a study of T-cell reconstitution after alpha-beta-depleted transplantation in children. Points from the study as a whole: Alpha-beta T cells about two months after transplant reportedly derived from several hundred expanded graft clones. The origin of high day-60 TCRbeta diversity in some patients lay in surviving recipient T cells and thymic progenitors. Once a year had passed after transplant, T-cell counts and diversity came mostly from newly produced T cells.

Preparing the TCRbeta library involved the use of unique molecular identifiers. TCRdb processed the PCR reads anew with MiXCR; each CDR3 protein has one entry. The table records fewer than 550,000 distinct CDR3 sequences, roughly an eighth of them present only once. The CDR3 sequence is 13 residues long. The V and J ends lost 3 bases and 11 bases, in that order; junction bases with no gene match: 8. This clonotype was seen repeatedly, ten times or more. Its specificity is unknown. The sample was PBMCs, mostly from graft donor cells, taken 180 days after TCRalphabeta/CD19-depleted stem cell transplant. The rearrangement uses TRBV12-3 or TRBV12-4 and TRBJ1-1; TRBD1 matches 8 bases. This receptor was taken from a female patient between 2 and 15 years old who had a stem cell transplant for aplastic anemia, so the T cells may come from the graft donor. The CDR3 loop reads CASSFPGQVDAFF. CDR3 in DNA: TGTGCCAGCAGTTTTCCGGGACAGGTAGACGCTTTCTTT.